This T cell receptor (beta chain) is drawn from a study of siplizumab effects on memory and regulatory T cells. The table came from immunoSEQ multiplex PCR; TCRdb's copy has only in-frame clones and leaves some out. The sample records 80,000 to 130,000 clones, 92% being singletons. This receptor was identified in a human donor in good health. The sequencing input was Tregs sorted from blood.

CDR3: CASSPTTSDTQYF. The CDR3 DNA sequence: TGTGCCAGCAGCCCCACTACATCGGATACGCAGTATTTT. The rearrangement links TRBV5-4 to TRBJ2-3; D ambiguous. The CDR3 is 13 residues long. Germline CDR1 and CDR2: SGHNT and YYREEE (reference sequence). With 4 bases removed from V and 6 bases from J, the gap between germline ends came to 12 bases.